Here is one T cell receptor (beta chain) with its context. In this sample, this clone turned up once. The antigen it recognizes is unknown. The sample holds no much larger clone one base away, and base qualities are not on file. This sample is part of a study of cytomegalovirus exposure and HLA in healthy donors (dated by TCRdb to 2017 to 2019). Regarding the complete study: According to an earlier analysis of 587 of the donors, about 170 million T cells yielded 120 million or so unique TCR beta sequences and around 280 Gb of sequence data. An early release covering 500 to 750 HLA-typed donors comprised about 300 gigabases of sequencing data and tens of millions of unique TCR sequences. Of the roughly 430 genotyped donors, over 65% fell in the genetic ancestry cluster associated with self-reported Caucasian donors. The study was designed to test whether signatures of past pathogen exposure could be identified by cataloging public T cell receptors. The study profiled the T cell repertoires of 550 to 700 subjects by immunosequencing and related them to cytomegalovirus serostatus. Besides the first cohort of approximately 710 subjects, a separate validation cohort made up of over 95 different subjects was used. High-throughput TCR immunosequencing, statistical association of individual TCRs with disease status, and machine learning were combined to predict cytomegalovirus infection status. In a later analysis, previously published TCR beta repertoires from 600 to 850 donors were re-analyzed and high-resolution HLA genotyping was added so that TCR occurrence patterns could be studied. The later analysis used no new phenotypic data to find candidate immune exposures, relying instead on TCR beta sequences and their occurrence across donors. To decide whether each TCR beta V gene segment behaved as functional or pseudogenic, an earlier analysis of approximately 590 of the donors relied on high-throughput TCR beta sequencing. Donor age, sex, ethnicity and CMV serostatus were compiled alongside the repertoire data. A later genetic analysis used genome-wide SNP genotypes for about 65% of the 666 donors, treating that subset as a discovery cohort. All discovery cohort repertoires had been generated using a single sequencing platform. HLA typing included class I and class II loci at four-digit resolution. Typing coverage varied by locus: roughly 620-640 donors for A, B, C, DRB1 and DQB1; roughly 510 for DQA1; around 610 for DPA1; around 450 for DPB1. Roughly 5 DR-DQ haplotypes were treated as single units for association and clustering because of strong linkage in the cohort. Among a few hundred genotyped donors of the cohort, an average of 235,054 unique TCR beta nucleotide sequences were sequenced per donor, roughly a sixth of them non-productive.

Libraries were prepared through the immunoSEQ multiplex PCR assay. The multiplex PCR relied on a mix of 60 forward primers for TCR Vbeta segments and 13 reverse primers for TCR Jbeta segments. The CDR3 region of rearranged TCR beta genes was amplified from genomic DNA with a multiplex PCR assay. On the Illumina HiSeq System, the amplified TCR beta libraries were sequenced as 87-base-pair reads. The source study handled its data this way. A later analysis tallied about 77 million unique TCR beta chains across the 700 or so repertoires, and some 12 million of those chains were shared by two or more donors. A nearest-neighbor algorithm error-corrected the raw reads and collapsed the reads into unique sequences, merging closely related sequences to remove PCR and sequencing errors. V, D and J gene segments were assigned by aligning CDR3 sequences to IMGT reference sequences. Each retained sequence needed at least a six-nucleotide match to both a V gene segment and a J gene segment. Rearrangements were called productive when the CDR3 lacked stop codons and stayed in frame with V and J; all others were non-productive. CDR3 was defined by IMGT convention, running from the second conserved V-encoded cysteine to the conserved J-encoded phenylalanine. The earlier analysis of about 560 of the donors excluded any sequence lacking an unambiguous match to a single V gene segment. An earlier analysis of a few hundred of the donors classified V segments as functional when productive rearrangements were above 56.7% and as segregating when the standard deviation between donors was above 5%. To diagnose cytomegalovirus status from the catalog of TCR beta chain sequences, a statistical classification framework was built. In a later analysis, V and J genes were assigned by comparing TCR nucleotide sequences against IMGT/GENE-DB human TR gene sequences. Using the TCRdist pipeline, a later analysis assigned CDR3 sequences along with most-parsimonious VDJ recombination scenarios. In a later analysis, every TCR beta chain was defined by the combination of its CDR3 amino acid sequence and its V-gene family, and reads without a unique V-gene family were dropped. In a later analysis, fewer than 600 highly shared, low-generation-probability nucleotide sequences were removed to address suspected cross-contamination and a sequencing artifact. A later analysis calculated a clonal expansion index for each public chain from normalized within-repertoire ranks of inferred template counts. A later analysis computed generation probabilities with a VDJ recombination model fitted to out-of-frame rearrangements, and checked the results against IGoR. In a later analysis, TCR-TCR, TCR-HLA and TCR-CMV co-occurrence was scored with hypergeometric tests, and a repertoire-size bias correction was applied to TCR pairs. A later analysis estimated false discovery rates by permuting HLA or CMV assignments 20 times. A later analysis grouped co-occurring TCRs with DBSCAN, adding TCRdist sequence similarity when clustering within HLA-allele-positive subsets. For co-occurrence clustering, repertoires with fewer than 30,000 or more than 120,000 public chains were excluded, along with four to six repertoires with anomalous nucleotide sharing. In TCRdb, the immuneACCESS table is reduced to in-frame sequences with V and J assigned. These tables do not hold every clone; where another copy was compared, an unresolved V gene accounts for under half, and the others remain unexplained. V, J and clone size reflect that table, while D and trimming were determined from the DNA. The sample records fewer than 130,000 clones, roughly 85% of which are singletons. 3% to 4% of the sample is in the top ten clones.

Overall study outcomes, separate from this receptor: About 17 rarely observed V segments, including chromosome 9 orphons, were excluded from the earlier analysis of several hundred of the donors because counts were too low. The study listed approximately 150 TCR beta chains as associated with cytomegalovirus. A further reported finding was that TCR beta sequences accurately predicted the HLA-A and HLA-B alleles for most subjects in the first cohort. While some public TCRs were present in many individuals, most TCR sequences turned up only very rarely across donors. The cohort was sequenced for TCR beta chains only, and without alpha or paired-chain data the features that could be detected were limited. In a later analysis, HLA-associated TCR beta chains showed more clonal expansion and lower generation probabilities than non-associated chains that were equally common. In vitro tests confirmed that a few of the cytomegalovirus-associated TCR beta chains recognize cytomegalovirus antigens. In an earlier analysis of around 600 of the donors, most TCR beta V segments were observed in productive rearrangements about 90% or about 30% of the time, broadly matching IMGT annotations. A later genetic analysis reported fewer N-insertions in productive TCRs among donors in an Asian-associated ancestry cluster than the roughly 700-donor mean. The authors suggested that the approach could potentially be generalized to other disease states and immunological phenotypes. According to a later analysis, parvovirus B19, influenza, CMV and Epstein-Barr virus appeared linked to several top co-occurrence clusters. A later genetic analysis associated a missense DCLRE1C variant with V-gene and J-gene trimming of TCR beta chains, and an independent cohort replicated the association. Because the 87-base-pair reads could not distinguish some IMGT-functional V segments, including TRBV6-2 and TRBV6-3, those segments were excluded. HLA typing was unavailable for some donors at each locus, so association tests used only the typed subset. CMV serostatus was the only immune exposure information available for the cohort. Most CMV-associated TCR beta chains appeared to be HLA-restricted in a later analysis, and the HLA associations seemed to be driven largely by CMV exposure. Roughly uniform sequencing depth across donors was assumed in presence/absence analyses, although this assumption may not hold. A later analysis found that TCR association rates varied across HLA loci, with DRB1 alleles showing the most associated TCRs and HLA-C alleles the fewest. When HLA alleles, especially DR and DQ, strongly co-occurred, attributing TCR associations to individual alleles was difficult. A group of highly shared sequence variants was considered likely to be a technical artifact of the sequencing pipeline. The classifier was reported to diagnose cytomegalovirus status with high specificity and sensitivity in both the original cohort and the validation cohort. Linkage disequilibrium might explain the correlated functional status among segregating V segments, but an unknown experimental factor could not be excluded. A later analysis associated 16,951 TCR beta sequences with specific HLA alleles at a false discovery rate of 0.05.

In total, 666 healthy bone marrow donors made up the cohort. At the time of sampling, all cohort members were nominally healthy, though unrecorded immune exposures were likely present. The donor was CMV seronegative and was included in the group of 352 seronegative cohort members. A peripheral blood sample was provided by each donor, and peripheral blood mononuclear cells were used for TCR beta sequencing. The Qiagen DNeasy Blood Extraction Kit was used to extract genomic DNA from the blood cell samples. The cysteine opens and the phenylalanine closes a CDR3 of 15 amino acids. The CDR3 DNA has 45 bases and is translated from base 1. V is trimmed back by 4 bases and J by 4 bases, and the junction contains 8 bases that no gene match accounts for. CDR1 and CDR2 are drawn from the germline V gene (reference sequence): MNHEY, SMNVEV.

The TCR originated in a middle-aged woman in good health and CMV-seronegative. The sequencing input was PBMCs. Rearrangement joined TRBV27 to TRBJ2-3; 7 central bases correspond to TRBD2. The DNA sequence is TGTGCCAGCAGTTCTGGGGCGGGAGTCGCAGATACGCAGTATTTT. It codes for CASSSGAGVADTQYF.